This T cell receptor beta chain was identified during a study of response to subunit inactivated influenza vaccine. MiXCR, run by TCRdb on the RT-PCR reads, gives a single entry per CDR3 protein. The sample yields 800,000 to 1,000,000 distinct CDR3 sequences, around 21% seen once. General study findings and limits: Authors suggested each seasonal flu vaccination may recruit only limited numbers of new T cells.

Germline assignment: CDR1 MNHEY and CDR2 SVGAGI. V lost 0 bases and J lost 3, with 11 bases in between. This CDR3 has 15 amino acids. This clonotype was observed many times. Its antigen is currently unknown. This chain joins TRBV6-5 and TRBJ1-2; the D is unclear. Source: PBMCs from blood, taken roughly 5 days after vaccination. The sequence was collected from a man in his forties or fifties who received an inactivated influenza vaccine. The CDR3 DNA follows: TGTGCCAGCAGTTACTCAGGCGACGGGGACTATGGCTACACCTTC. Its translation: CASSYSGDGDYGYTF.